Detailed here is one T cell receptor (beta chain). What it binds is unknown. These data come from a study of blood T cells in healthy people across ages. The study's findings and limits: Researchers deemed the diversity estimates from one million T cells underestimates. Expanded clonotype shifts may have been confounded, as the donors had an unknown CMV status.

The donors, aged roughly 6 to 95, were healthy Caucasians from Russia. Approximately 9 milliliters was the volume of peripheral blood drawn from each donor. V shed 4 bases and J 2 bases; nucleotides not matched to a gene: 3. CDR3 size: 14 residues. CDR1 MNHNS and CDR2 SASEGT come from the germline V gene. A sample-barcoded 5' primer and a J-beta primer mix were used in a second PCR of roughly 6 to 11 cycles. One entry per CDR3 protein, called by TCRdb with MiXCR from the 5' RACE reads. The table has hundreds of thousands of distinct CDR3 sequences, around 50% seen once. The chain carries TRBV6-1 and TRBJ2-7; 9 nucleotides agree with TRBD1. The sample comprised blood. This sequence originates from a man aged 40-49 years in good health. This CDR3 reads CASSGQGVAYEQYF. DNA for the CDR3: TGTGCCAGCAGTGGACAGGGGGTCGCCTACGAGCAGTACTTC.